Detailed here is one T cell receptor (beta chain). The antigen is undetermined. The trim removed 8 bases at V and 2 bases at J, leaving 3 bases unmatched. Germline V gene sequence: CDR1 SNHLY, CDR2 FYNNEI. The CDR3 contains 14 residues. This sample is part of a study of T cell repertoires in cytomegalovirus infection. TCRdb re-derived calls from the reads in MiXCR, one entry per CDR3 protein. The sample lists approximately 1,000,000 distinct CDR3 sequences; about a third were seen once. The study's findings and limits: The study found HLA-C-restricted CMV-specific TCR beta clonotypes dominating the ex vivo response.

The chain uses TRBV2 and TRBJ1-5, with 10 bases identical to TRBD1. This receptor was identified in a human donor in good health (CMV status not recorded). Some clones in this sample may be carry-over from other donors' samples. The sequencing used cultured CD8+ T cells from PBMCs, collected from culture after CMV antigen stimulation. The CDR3 DNA sequence: TGTGCCAGCCTCGGACAGGGGGGCAATCAGCCCCAGCATTTT. Its translation: CASLGQGGNQPQHF.